This entry features one TCR beta chain sequence. With 5 bases clipped from V and 1 base from J, the junction kept 7 bases outside the gene matches. CDR3 length: 15 residues. Germline V gene lookup returns CDR1 SGHAT and CDR2 FQNNGV. The authors' processing: Researchers report that nucleated cell counts were estimated from reference gene primer amplification. Sequencing was performed with immunoSEQ multiplex PCR; in TCRdb, only in-frame clones are kept and a portion is missing. V, J and clone size are taken as reported in that table, and D and trimming were inferred from the DNA itself. The sample includes some 130,000 clones, 90% of them seen just once. This sample was taken from a study of blood T cell repertoires in COVID-19. For the study at large: Both acute and convalescent COVID-19 samples were obtained from the United States, Italy and Spain. From T cells, B-cell-depleted T cells, or PBMCs came the material, which was cDNA or gDNA.

The sample taken for sequencing was peripheral blood. V and J are TRBV11-2 and TRBJ1-1, with 7 bases matching TRBD1. The sequence derives from a man aged 45-65 years with active COVID-19. This CDR3 reads CASSVGGQRNTEAFF. The DNA for the CDR3 is TGTGCCAGCAGCGTCGGGGGACAGCGGAACACTGAAGCTTTCTTT.